The present T cell receptor beta chain was sequenced within a study of blood T cell repertoires in COVID-19 (dated by TCRdb to 2020 to 2021). In terms of the full investigation: The collaborator samples originated in the United States, Italy and Spain and spanned the acute and convalescent phases of COVID-19. Samples were obtained from the ongoing ImmuneRACE study (first 160 participants) and from over a thousand subjects provided by 6 global collaborators. A de-identified subject ID, COVID-19 status, age in years and sex were almost always included in the sample metadata. The repertoires were released in a freely available public database intended as a resource for research on the immune response to SARS-CoV-2. HLA class I and class II types, where available, came from metadata supplied by the sample provider rather than from assay-based typing. The dataset comprised deeply sampled blood TCRbeta repertoires from subjects exposed to, actively infected with, or recovered from COVID-19. The material from the prospective study consisted of cDNA or gDNA derived from T cells, B-cell-depleted T cells, or PBMCs.

The germline ends are 19 bases apart after V is trimmed by 2 bases and J by 6 bases. Reading from cysteine to phenylalanine, the CDR3 counts 16 amino acids. Only CDR3 DNA remains: 48 bases, in frame from the first base. For CDR1 and CDR2, the germline V gene lists MNHEY and SVGAGI. Details on this clone: Its binding antigen is unknown. Per-base qualities were not stored, and no clone one base away is much larger.

TCRbeta CDR3 regions were amplified from genomic DNA using the immunoSEQ Assay, a bias-controlled multiplex PCR. On the authors' methods: The number of nucleated cells in each sample was estimated by amplification of reference gene primers within the assay. To quantify the absolute abundance of each unique TCRbeta CDR3 rearrangement, sequence reads were collapsed and filtered. For each sample, productive Simpson clonality was calculated by taking the square root of Simpson's diversity index across productive rearrangements. As stored in TCRdb, this immuneACCESS dataset retains in-frame rearrangements with V and J assigned. A fraction of the clones does not appear; measured against another copy, unresolved V genes explain less than half of the discrepancy, and the remainder lacks a known reason. V and J calls and clone size are copied from that table; D and trimming were computed from the DNA. The sample table records about 190,000 clones; roughly four fifths of these occur just once. The ten most abundant clones make up approximately 6.5% of the sample.

Collaborating institutions collected whole blood in K2EDTA tubes following their own protocols. For TCRbeta analysis, collaborator samples were shipped as frozen whole blood, as isolated PBMCs, or as DNA extracted from either sample type. On the study overall, not on this receptor specifically: Clinical and demographic metadata were provided uncurated, with the amount varying by source and participant.

The chain links TRBV6-5 with TRBJ1-1; the D gene is not confidently resolved. Sequences were obtained from peripheral blood. The TCR comes from a woman aged 40 to 50 with acute or convalescent COVID-19. The sequence in DNA is TGTGCCAGCAGTTACCACACGGCAGTTAAAGGAGCTGAAGCTTTCTTT. Its translation reads: CASSYHTAVKGAEAFF.